The 22 T cell receptor beta chains in this list originate from one sample, sequenced in a study of blood T cell repertoires in COVID-19. Assay used: immunoSEQ multiplex PCR; TCRdb lists only in-frame clones, some missing. The sample consists of 130,000 to 150,000 clones, more than 80% of them appearing once. The sequencing input was peripheral blood. All receptors come from a human donor in a cohort sampled during active COVID-19.

This chain connects TRBV5-6 to TRBJ1-2; 8 nucleotides line up with TRBD1. The CDR3 has 14 amino acids. CDR1 and CDR2 (germline): SGHDT, YYEEEE. With V trimmed by 6 bases and J by 4 bases, 8 bases remained unmatched. The CDR3 coding sequence is TGTGCCAGCAACTTCGGGACAGGTGTCTATGGCTACACCTTC. It specifies CASNFGTGVYGYTF.

The chain links TRBV18 to TRBJ2-3; 12 nucleotides align to TRBD1. The V gene's germline CDR1 is KGHSH and CDR2 LQKENI. The CDR3 totals 18 residues. The V gene end was trimmed by 6 bases and the J gene end by 0 bases; junction bases not matched to a gene: 10. CDR3 amino acids: CASSRGQGASLSTDTQYF. CDR3 nucleotides: TGTGCCAGCTCCCGGGGACAGGGGGCTTCTCTCAGCACAGATACGCAGTATTTT.

This rearrangement joins TRBV6-6 to TRBJ1-5; D remains unclear. The V gene's germline CDR1 is MNHNY and CDR2 SVGAGI (reference sequence). CDR3 length: 15 amino acids. Between the trimmed V and J ends, which lost 5 bases and 2 bases, there was a span of 13 bases. In nucleotides, the CDR3 is TGTGCCAGCAGTCTACGGGGTAGGGGCAATCAGCCCCAGCATTTT. This encodes CASSLRGRGNQPQHF.

The chain has TRBV6-1 and TRBJ1-6, with D possibly matching TRBD1 (6 bases). V gave up 1 base and J gave up 11 bases, with 12 bases separating them. The CDR3 runs 14 residues. The germline CDR1 and CDR2 sequences are MNHNS and SASEGT. CDR3: CASSEGQGIAPLHF. In DNA, the CDR3 is TGTGCCAGCAGTGAAGGTCAGGGGATAGCACCCCTCCACTTT.

The V and J genes are TRBV6-5 and TRBJ2-7, with D possibly TRBD1 on 7 matching bases. Germline lookup yields CDR1 MNHEY and CDR2 SVGAGI. Trimming stripped 10 bases from V and 7 bases from J, with 20 bases between. The CDR3 runs to 13 residues. The CDR3 here is CATRKTGRMEQYF. The CDR3 DNA reads TGTGCCACCCGGAAGACAGGGAGGATGGAGCAGTACTTC.

The gene calls are TRBV24-1 and TRBJ2-6; 9 bases fit TRBD1. The V segment lost 3 bases and the J segment 0 bases; nucleotides outside the gene matches: 8. This CDR3 comprises 19 residues. The germline gives CDR1 KGHDR, CDR2 SFDVKD. For the CDR3, the DNA is TGTGCCACCAGTGATCGAACCGGGACAGGGTACTCTGGGGCCAACGTCCTGACTTTC. Translating it yields CATSDRTGTGYSGANVLTF.

The J gene is TRBJ1-1, the V gene TRBV10-3, with D possibly being TRBD1 (6 bases). This CDR3 spans 16 amino acids. Germline CDR1 and CDR2: ENHRY and SYGVKD. Trimming took 6 bases from V and 0 from J, leaving 17 bases between them. The CDR3 is CAISQSGQRMNTEAFF. DNA for the CDR3: TGTGCCATCAGCCAATCAGGACAGCGTATGAACACTGAAGCTTTCTTT.

The V gene is TRBV4-2, the J gene TRBJ1-2; 10 bases fit TRBD1. Looked up from germline, CDR1 is LGHNA and CDR2 is YNFKEQ. Trimming removed 4 bases from V and 7 bases from J; junction bases left unmatched: 6. The CDR3 runs 14 residues. The DNA for the CDR3 is TGTGCCAGCAGCCCTGGGGGACAGGGGTCTGGCTACACCTTC. Amino acid sequence: CASSPGGQGSGYTF.

This chain links TRBV12-3 or TRBV12-4 with TRBJ1-5; TRBD1 aligns across 7 bases. This CDR3 region has 13 residues. V lost 6 bases to trimming and J lost 4 bases; unmatched junction nucleotides: 3. The CDR3 coding sequence is TGTGCCAGCAGCCTGGGACAGAATCAGCCCCAGCATTTT. The encoded protein is CASSLGQNQPQHF.

Here the CDR3 reads CASSQDRIAVTSTDTQYF. CDR3 in DNA: TGTGCCAGCAGCCAAGATCGAATAGCGGTAACTAGCACAGATACGCAGTATTTT. J is TRBJ2-3 and V is TRBV3-1 (or the pseudogene TRBV3-2); D might be TRBD2 (6 bases). The V gene's germline CDR1 is LGHDT and CDR2 YNNKEL (reference sequence). V was clipped by 0 bases and J by 0 bases, with 16 bases between them. The CDR3 is made up of 18 amino acids.

The V call is TRBV6-5, the J call TRBJ2-5; TRBD2 aligns across 10 bases. Germline assignment: CDR1 MNHEY and CDR2 SVGAGI. The CDR3 totals 13 residues. The ends lost 7 bases at V and 6 bases at J; junction bases unmatched: 5. This CDR3 reads CASTIAGGQTQYF. In DNA, the CDR3 is TGTGCCAGCACAATAGCGGGGGGCCAGACCCAGTACTTC.

The chain links TRBV11-1 to TRBJ1-1; D ambiguous. In germline, CDR1 is SGHAT, CDR2 FQDESV (reference sequence). The CDR3 contains 14 residues. V was shortened by 8 bases and J by 0 bases, with 13 bases between the two germline ends. The CDR3 DNA reads TGTGCCAGCGCGATCCAACCTCTGAACACTGAAGCTTTCTTT. It codes for CASAIQPLNTEAFF. Full variable domain (outside the CDR3, taken from reference TRBV11-1 and TRBJ1-1): EAEVAQSPRYKITEKSQAVAFWCDPISGHATLYWYRQILGQGPELLVQFQDESVVDDSQLPKDRFSAERLKGVDSTLKIQPAELGDSAMYLCASAIQPLNTEAFFGQGTRLTVV.

The CDR3 spells CASSQAAGAGETQYF. The CDR3 nucleotides are TGCGCCAGCAGCCAAGCAGCGGGGGCTGGAGAGACCCAGTACTTC. The V and J genes are TRBV4-3 and TRBJ2-5; 8 nucleotides agree with TRBD2. This CDR3 comprises 15 residues. V lost 1 base, J lost 4 bases, and 5 bases stayed unmatched. Looked up from germline, CDR1 is LGHNA and CDR2 is YSLEER.

This clone came up a few times. V gene TRBV5-6 combines with J gene TRBJ1-1; TRBD1 agrees at 8 bases. This CDR3 comprises 17 residues. Germline V CDR1 and CDR2: SGHDT, YYEEEE. V lost 2 bases, J lost 0 bases, and 9 bases stayed unmatched. The CDR3 protein is CASSFLDRGTMNTEAFF. The CDR3 nucleotides are TGTGCCAGCAGCTTCCTAGACAGGGGAACCATGAACACTGAAGCTTTCTTT.

The chain combines TRBV5-1 with TRBJ2-2; D is uncertain. The CDR3 has 15 amino acids. Trimming left V 4 bases short and J 7 bases short, with 17 bases between. Germline V gives CDR1 SGHRS, CDR2 YFSETQ. The CDR3: CASSPLLGVVGELFF. CDR3 nucleotides: TGCGCCAGCAGCCCACTTCTCGGAGTAGTCGGGGAGCTGTTTTTT.

V is TRBV24-1 and J is TRBJ2-3, with 11 bases that match TRBD1. This CDR3 has 16 amino acids. After removal of 4 bases from V and 1 base from J, the junction contained 3 bases not matched to a gene. CDR1 and CDR2 (germline): KGHDR, SFDVKD. The CDR3 protein is CATSDLGQGGTDTQYF. CDR3 DNA sequence: TGTGCCACCAGTGACCTGGGACAGGGGGGCACAGATACGCAGTATTTT.

V and J are TRBV5-6 and TRBJ1-2; D call uncertain. This CDR3 contains 13 residues. Germline CDR1 reads SGHDT; CDR2 reads YYEEEE. V lost 1 base and J 8 bases, leaving 12 bases between the germline ends. As DNA, the CDR3 is TGTGCCAGCAGCTTGTTACAAGCGGGAGGCTACACCTTC. Its translation: CASSLLQAGGYTF.

This clone was counted only a few times. This chain uses TRBV7-8 with TRBJ2-2, with 10 bases identical to TRBD2. V dropped 5 bases and J dropped 0; count of bases not matched to a gene: 3. The CDR3 totals 16 residues. Germline V lookup: CDR1 SGHVS, CDR2 FQNEAQ. The CDR3 protein is CASSRAGGPNTGELFF. For the CDR3, the DNA is TGTGCCAGCAGCCGAGCGGGGGGGCCGAACACCGGGGAGCTGTTTTTT.

The chain uses TRBV10-3 and TRBJ2-1; TRBD1 is a possible D gene (7 bases). Germline V gene sequence: CDR1 ENHRY, CDR2 SYGVKD. There are 15 residues in the CDR3. Between the trimmed V and J ends, which lost 8 bases and 2 bases, there was a span of 16 bases. The DNA of the CDR3 is TGTGCCATCGGGGGGTCAGGGGGGACCTACAATGAGCAGTTCTTC. It is translated as CAIGGSGGTYNEQFF.

The gene calls are TRBV7-9 and TRBJ1-2, with a tentative D call TRBD1 (5 bases). The CDR3 is 14 amino acids. V was pared by 5 bases and J by 5 bases, with 15 bases between. Germline V gene data show CDR1 as SEHNR and CDR2 as FQNEAQ (reference sequence). The DNA of the CDR3 is TGTGCCAGCAGCCCCCGCGGGGGTTCTTATGGCTACACCTTC. It yields the protein CASSPRGGSYGYTF. Full variable domain (remainder filled in from reference TRBV7-9 and TRBJ1-2): DTGVSQNPRHKITKRGQNVTFRCDPISEHNRLYWYRQTLGQGPEFLTYFQNEAQLEKSRLLSDRFSAERPKGSFSTLEIQRTEQGDSAMYLCASSPRGGSYGYTFGSGTRLTVV.

The rearrangement joins TRBV6-6 to TRBJ2-7, with a tentative D call TRBD1 (6 bases). With 6 bases removed from V and 2 bases from J, the gap between germline ends came to 17 bases. CDR1 and CDR2 (germline): MNHNY, SVGAGI (reference sequence). The CDR3 runs to 15 residues. The CDR3 DNA is TGTGCCAGCAGGGTCGGGGACACTGGGCCCTACGAGCAGTACTTC. Amino acid sequence: CASRVGDTGPYEQYF.

This clone was counted once. The chain combines TRBV10-3 with TRBJ2-3; 9 bases map to TRBD2. From germline, CDR1 is ENHRY and CDR2 SYGVKD. There are 15 residues in the CDR3. V was clipped by 10 bases and J by 1 base; unmatched bases: 9. CDR3 nucleotides: TGTGCCACTCAAGCGGGGGGAGGAGGCACAGATACGCAGTATTTT. Protein sequence: CATQAGGGGTDTQYF.